Detailed here is one TCR beta chain. Repertoires were generated with immunoSEQ multiplex PCR, while TCRdb's copy carries only in-frame clones and drops some. The sample holds about 77,000 clones; roughly 74% are singletons and the top ten take more than 9%. This sample is part of a study of radiotherapy plus CTLA-4 blockade in lung cancer. Study as a whole: Patients showed objective responses in roughly 19% of cases and disease control in around 30%.

Germline loops: CDR1 SGHNT, CDR2 YENEEA. Trimming pared 5 bases from V and 4 bases from J, leaving 17 bases between. The CDR3 totals 16 residues. This TCR was recovered from a human donor with non-small cell lung cancer whose response to radiotherapy plus ipilimumab could not be evaluated. The chain recombines TRBV11-3 with TRBJ2-2, with D possibly matching TRBD2 (5 bases). The input for sequencing was peripheral blood, taken from a patient treated with radiotherapy plus ipilimumab. The DNA of the CDR3 is TGTGCCAGCAGCCCAAGGACTTACGGAGGCACCGGGGAGCTGTTTTTT. Protein sequence: CASSPRTYGGTGELFF.